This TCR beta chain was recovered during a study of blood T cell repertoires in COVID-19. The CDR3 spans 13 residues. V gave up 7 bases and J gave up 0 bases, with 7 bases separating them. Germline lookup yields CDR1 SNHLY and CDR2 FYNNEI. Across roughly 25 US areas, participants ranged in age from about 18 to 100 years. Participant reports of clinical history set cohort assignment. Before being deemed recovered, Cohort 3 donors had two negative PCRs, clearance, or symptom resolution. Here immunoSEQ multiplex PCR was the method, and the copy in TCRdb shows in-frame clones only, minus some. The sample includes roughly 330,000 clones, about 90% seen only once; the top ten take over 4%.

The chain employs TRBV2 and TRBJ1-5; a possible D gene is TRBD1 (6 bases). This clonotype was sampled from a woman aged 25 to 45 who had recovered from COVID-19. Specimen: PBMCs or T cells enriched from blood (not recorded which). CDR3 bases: TGTGCCAGCAAGGGGGATAGCAATCAGCCCCAGCATTTT. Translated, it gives CASKGDSNQPQHF.